The 27 T cell receptor beta chains given below trace back to one sample, sequenced in a study of blood T cell repertoires in COVID-19. Repertoires were generated with immunoSEQ multiplex PCR, while TCRdb's copy carries only in-frame clones and drops some. The data show approximately 240,000 clones, roughly 83% seen once. The sequenced sample was PBMCs or T cells enriched from blood (not recorded which). Receptors were obtained from a woman in her forties with acute COVID-19.

The chain combines TRBV6-5 with TRBJ1-5; maybe TRBD1 (6 bases). Trimming cost V 5 bases and J 3 bases, with 14 bases left between them. CDR1 is MNHEY and CDR2 is SVGAGI in the germline V gene. This CDR3 has 15 amino acids. CDR3 in amino acids: CASSRTGTDNQPQHF. The CDR3 DNA sequence: TGTGCCAGCAGTCGAACAGGGACGGACAATCAGCCCCAGCATTTT.

The chain links TRBV24-1 to TRBJ2-7; 7 bases agree with TRBD1. The CDR3 has 13 residues. J was trimmed by 5 bases and V by 6 bases; bases with no gene match: 6. Germline CDR1 is KGHDR and CDR2 is SFDVKD. CDR3 sequence: CATSWGDRDEQYF. Written as DNA, the CDR3 is TGTGCCACCAGTTGGGGAGACAGGGACGAGCAGTACTTC.

Written as DNA, the CDR3 is TGTGCCAGCAGTGACGCCAGGATCGGGGCAGATACGCAGTATTTT. Translation gives CASSDARIGADTQYF. The gene calls are TRBV25-1 and TRBJ2-3; D is perhaps TRBD2 (5 bases). This CDR3 is built from 15 residues. V lost 3 bases and J 4 bases, leaving 14 bases between the germline ends. Germline CDR1 reads MGHDK; CDR2 reads SYGVNS.

CDR3 DNA sequence: TGTGCCAGCAGCTACCTTGCGTGCAGGGGATCGAATGAGCAGTTCTTC. Its translation: CASSYLACRGSNEQFF. The rearrangement links TRBV11-2 to TRBJ2-1; D might be TRBD1 (6 bases). The CDR3 extends over 16 amino acids. Trimming pared 4 bases from V and 7 bases from J, leaving 20 bases between. From germline, CDR1 is SGHAT and CDR2 FQNNGV.

The chain combines TRBV11-2 with TRBJ2-1; 7 bases line up with TRBD1. The length of the CDR3 is 15 residues. CDR1 is SGHAT, CDR2 FQNNGV, per germline. After removal of 5 bases from V and 4 bases from J, the junction contained 8 bases not matched to a gene. As DNA, the CDR3 is TGTGCCAGCAGCCCCCTTTTGGGACAGTACAATGAGCAGTTCTTC. Translating gives CASSPLLGQYNEQFF.

The genes are TRBV29-1 and TRBJ2-7, with a weak D call TRBD2 (5 bases). The germline CDR1 and CDR2 sequences are SQVTM and ANQGSEA. V lost 7 bases and J 3 bases, leaving 10 bases between the germline ends. CDR3 length equals 11 residues. The chain's CDR3 is CSASTSYEQYF. CDR3 DNA: TGCAGCGCCTCAACTAGCTACGAGCAGTACTTC.

The chain couples TRBV4-2 to TRBJ2-1, with TRBD1 matching over 12 bases. Germline V lookup: CDR1 LGHNA, CDR2 YNFKEQ. V was pared by 2 bases and J by 4 bases, with 3 bases of the junction left unmatched. The CDR3 is made up of 16 amino acids. CDR3 bases: TGTGCCAGCAGCCAAAGGGACAGGGGGCGTTACAATGAGCAGTTCTTC. This translates into CASSQRDRGRYNEQFF.

The chain recombines TRBV3-1 (or the pseudogene TRBV3-2) with TRBJ1-2, with 12 bases lining up with TRBD1. V lost 4 bases and J lost 3; bases outside the gene matches: 6. There are 16 residues in the CDR3. Per the germline V gene, CDR1 is LGHDT and CDR2 is YNNKEL (reference sequence). The CDR3 DNA follows: TGTGCCAGCAGCCGGGACAGGGGGCGTTGGGACTATGGCTACACCTTC. It encodes CASSRDRGRWDYGYTF.

In its sample, this clone was seen once. The rearrangement links TRBV5-1 to TRBJ1-1; D remains unclear. V lost 0 bases and J 4 bases, leaving 13 bases between the germline ends. CDR3 length: 15 amino acids. Per the germline V gene, CDR1 is SGHRS and CDR2 is YFSETQ. The CDR3 region has the DNA TGCGCCAGCAGCTTGGGGATGGAGGTGGGCACTGAAGCTTTCTTT. Translating it yields CASSLGMEVGTEAFF. Variable domain in full (rest from reference TRBV5-1 and TRBJ1-1): KAGVTQTPRYLIKTRGQQVTLSCSPISGHRSVSWYQQTPGQGLQFLFEYFSETQRNKGNFPGRFSGRQFSNSRSEMNVSTLELGDSALYLCASSLGMEVGTEAFFGQGTRLTVV.

This chain links TRBV4-1 with TRBJ2-7; TRBD1 agrees at 11 bases. Trimming cost V 0 bases and J 7 bases; bases outside gene matches: 8. CDR1 and CDR2 from the germline V gene are MGHRA and YSYEKL. CDR3 length equals 16 residues. CDR3 residues: CASSQDLGQGGWEQYF. The CDR3, as DNA: TGCGCCAGCAGCCAAGATCTGGGACAGGGGGGCTGGGAGCAGTACTTC.

This sequence joins TRBV5-1 and TRBJ2-1; 7 bases are a match to TRBD1. The CDR3 consists of 14 residues. The ends lost 4 bases at V and 7 bases at J; junction bases unmatched: 8. Germline V lookup: CDR1 SGHRS, CDR2 YFSETQ. In nucleotides, the CDR3 is TGCGCCAGCAGCCTGGGGACAGTTAAGAATGAGCAGTTCTTC. Its protein product is CASSLGTVKNEQFF.

The gene calls are TRBV19 and TRBJ1-1, with D perhaps TRBD1 (6 bases). Trimming shortened V by 3 bases and J by 0 bases, and 11 bases separated the two germline ends. CDR1 and CDR2 (germline): LNHDA, SQIVND (reference sequence). CDR3 length equals 15 residues. CDR3 bases: TGTGCCAGTAGTATGTCCGGGACACTGAACACTGAAGCTTTCTTT. Translating it yields CASSMSGTLNTEAFF. The full variable domain, in which reference TRBV19 and TRBJ1-1 provide the parts outside the CDR3, is DGGITQSPKYLFRKEGQNVTLSCEQNLNHDAMYWYRQDPGQGLRLIYYSQIVNDFQKGDIAEGYSVSREKKESFPLTVTSAQKNPTAFYLCASSMSGTLNTEAFFGQGTRLTVV.

The CDR3: CASSLNTRRGSSYNSPLHF. CDR3 nucleotides: TGTGCCAGCAGTTTAAATACCCGAAGAGGAAGCTCCTATAATTCACCCCTCCACTTT. V usage is TRBV27 and J usage is TRBJ1-6; D gene ambiguous. The CDR3 spans 19 residues. V lost 2 bases and J 0 bases, leaving 17 bases between the germline ends. Germline values: CDR1 MNHEY, CDR2 SMNVEV (reference sequence).

The J gene is TRBJ2-5, the V gene TRBV29-1; 7 bases map to TRBD2. Germline V gene data show CDR1 as SQVTM and CDR2 as ANQGSEA. The CDR3 contains 15 residues. V shed 6 bases, J shed 2 bases, and the junction held 12 bases outside the gene matches. The CDR3 spells CSVRRAGVGQETQYF. The CDR3 nucleotides are TGCAGCGTCCGAAGGGCGGGAGTGGGTCAAGAGACCCAGTACTTC. Full variable domain (remainder filled in from reference TRBV29-1 and TRBJ2-5): SAVISQKPSRDICQRGTSLTIQCQVDSQVTMMFWYRQQPGQSLTLIATANQGSEATYESGFVIDKFPISRPNLTFSTLTVSNMSPEDSSIYLCSVRRAGVGQETQYFGPGTRLLVL.

In this sample, this clone turned up once. The chain joins TRBV5-1 to TRBJ2-5, with TRBD1 matching 7 bases. CDR1 is SGHRS, CDR2 YFSETQ, per germline. With 1 base clipped from V and 2 bases from J, the junction kept 2 bases outside the gene matches. This CDR3 comprises 14 residues. Here the CDR3 reads CASSLLQGQETQYF. The CDR3 nucleotides are TGCGCCAGCAGCTTGTTACAGGGGCAAGAGACCCAGTACTTC.

The chain has TRBV11-2 and TRBJ1-4; 8 nucleotides match TRBD1. In germline, CDR1 is SGHAT, CDR2 FQNNGV. The CDR3 sequence is 16 residues long. V was pared by 5 bases and J by 8 bases, with 13 bases of the junction left unmatched. The CDR3 reads CASSLRGRDAWEKLFF. CDR3 nucleotides: TGTGCCAGCAGCCTCAGGGGGCGGGATGCTTGGGAAAAACTGTTTTTT.

Only one count was recorded for this clone. The chain couples TRBV6-2 or TRBV6-3 to TRBJ2-7; the match to TRBD2 covers 8 bases. The CDR3 consists of 16 residues. From germline, CDR1 is MNHEY and CDR2 SVGEGT. V lost 2 bases, J lost 5 bases, and 11 bases stayed unmatched. The CDR3 sequence: CASSYLSGGPFHEQYF. The CDR3 bases are TGTGCCAGCAGTTACCTAAGCGGGGGTCCTTTCCACGAGCAGTACTTC.

The chain recombines TRBV29-1 with TRBJ1-2, with D unclear. V shed 5 bases and J shed 4 bases, with 14 bases lying between them. The CDR3 length is 13 residues. From germline, CDR1 is SQVTM and CDR2 ANQGSEA. The CDR3 is CSVKERTLYGYTF. The CDR3 DNA sequence: TGCAGCGTTAAGGAGAGAACACTCTATGGCTACACCTTC. Complete variable domain (other parts from reference TRBV29-1 and TRBJ1-2): SAVISQKPSRDICQRGTSLTIQCQVDSQVTMMFWYRQQPGQSLTLIATANQGSEATYESGFVIDKFPISRPNLTFSTLTVSNMSPEDSSIYLCSVKERTLYGYTFGSGTRLTVV.

The V and J genes are TRBV19 and TRBJ1-1, with a weak D call TRBD1 (5 bases). The CDR3 sequence is 13 residues long. Trimming left V 4 bases short and J 4 bases short, with 10 bases between. Germline values: CDR1 LNHDA, CDR2 SQIVND (reference sequence). DNA of the CDR3: TGTGCCAGTAGTAACCAGGGCGGCACTGAAGCTTTCTTT. Amino acid sequence: CASSNQGGTEAFF.

The rearrangement joins TRBV4-3 to TRBJ2-1, with D uncertain. V shed 1 base and J shed 4 bases, with 11 bases lying between them. The CDR3 is made up of 15 amino acids. Germline CDR1 and CDR2: LGHNA and YSLEER. The CDR3 loop reads CASSQAQAVYNEQFF. DNA of the CDR3: TGCGCCAGCAGCCAAGCCCAGGCAGTTTACAATGAGCAGTTCTTC.

CDR3 protein: CASSPTGGGLAKNIQYF. In DNA, the CDR3 is TGTGCCAGCTCCCCGACCGGAGGGGGCTTGGCCAAAAACATTCAGTACTTC. The rearrangement links TRBV18 to TRBJ2-4; a weak D match, TRBD1 (7 bases). The CDR3 sequence is 17 residues long. V was trimmed by 6 bases and J by 1 base, leaving 19 bases between them. Germline-derived CDR1 and CDR2 are KGHSH and LQKENI.

The V gene is TRBV11-2, the J gene TRBJ2-7; possibly TRBD1 for D (6 bases). The ends were cut back, 6 bases at V and 3 bases at J, with 18 bases in the middle. The CDR3 is 15 residues long. Germline CDR1 is SGHAT and CDR2 is FQNNGV. The CDR3 sequence: CASSNAGTSGYEQYF. The CDR3 region has the DNA TGTGCCAGCAGTAACGCCGGGACATCAGGCTACGAGCAGTACTTC.

The V and J genes are TRBV6-1 and TRBJ1-2; 10 bases align to TRBD1. The J segment lost 4 bases and the V segment lost 3 bases, leaving 14 bases of the junction unmatched. The CDR3 is 18 residues long. Per the germline V gene, CDR1 is MNHNS and CDR2 is SASEGT. The CDR3 DNA sequence: TGTGCCAGCAGTGATCGCAGGACAGGGGGACGACCCGGCTATGGCTACACCTTC. The encoded protein is CASSDRRTGGRPGYGYTF.

This chain joins TRBV7-9 and TRBJ1-1, with a weak D call TRBD1 (5 bases). Trimming cost V 2 bases and J 5 bases, with 12 bases left between them. There are 14 residues in the CDR3. Germline V gene lookup returns CDR1 SEHNR and CDR2 FQNEAQ (reference sequence). CDR3 region: CASSLRGGGTEAFF. DNA for the CDR3: TGTGCCAGCAGCTTACGCGGGGGTGGGACTGAAGCTTTCTTT. Supplemented by reference TRBV7-9 and TRBJ1-1, the full variable domain reads DTGVSQNPRHKITKRGQNVTFRCDPISEHNRLYWYRQTLGQGPEFLTYFQNEAQLEKSRLLSDRFSAERPKGSFSTLEIQRTEQGDSAMYLCASSLRGGGTEAFFGQGTRLTVV.

V usage is TRBV3-1 (or the pseudogene TRBV3-2) and J usage is TRBJ2-7, with TRBD1 identical over 9 bases. V trimming: 1 base; J trimming: 3 bases; junction bases outside the gene matches: 10. CDR3 length: 17 amino acids. Germline lookup yields CDR1 LGHDT and CDR2 YNNKEL (reference sequence). The CDR3, as DNA: TGTGCCAGCAGCCAAGTCCTTGACAGGGGGATAAACTACGAGCAGTACTTC. It codes for CASSQVLDRGINYEQYF.

The CDR3 sequence is CATSRAVSGGSYEQYF. CDR3 coding DNA: TGTGCCACCAGCAGAGCCGTTTCGGGGGGCTCCTACGAGCAGTACTTC. J is TRBJ2-7 and V is TRBV15; 7 nucleotides agree with TRBD2. V shed 1 base, J shed 0 bases, and the junction held 6 bases outside the gene matches. From germline, CDR1 is LNHNV and CDR2 YYDKDF (reference sequence). This CDR3 spans 16 amino acids. The variable domain in full, with the rest retrieved from reference TRBV15 and TRBJ2-7, is DAMVIQNPRYQVTQFGKPVTLSCSQTLNHNVMYWYQQKSSQAPKLLFHYYDKDFNNEADTPDNFQSRRPNTSFCFLDIRSPGLGDTAMYLCATSRAVSGGSYEQYFGPGTRLTVT.

The V and J genes are TRBV12-3 or TRBV12-4 and TRBJ1-3, with a possible D match to TRBD1 (5 bases). The CDR3 has 12 amino acids. V shed 6 bases and J shed 4 bases, with 7 bases lying between them. CDR3 coding DNA: TGTGCCAGCAGACCAGGGGGAAACACCATATATTTT. Translated: CASRPGGNTIYF.